This T cell receptor (beta chain) was sequenced in a study of blood T cell repertoires in COVID-19. Study details: Sites across the United States, Italy and Spain contributed samples from acute and convalescent COVID-19. PBMCs, B-cell-depleted T cells, or T cells provided the cDNA or gDNA that made up the material.

Germline V CDR1 and CDR2: SEHNR, FQNEAQ (reference sequence). The V gene end was trimmed by 3 bases and the J gene end by 5 bases; junction bases not matched to a gene: 9. The length of the CDR3 is 16 residues. As originally analysed: Amplifying reference gene primers gave estimates of nucleated cell counts. TCRdb's table, derived via immunoSEQ multiplex PCR, lists solely in-frame clones and lacks some. V and J calls and clone size are copied from that table; D and trimming were computed from the DNA. This sample carries 150,000 to 200,000 clones, about 88% of them seen once, and the ten largest clones take under 3%.

The source material was peripheral blood. The TCR sequence derives from a woman younger than 45 with active or convalescent COVID-19. J is TRBJ1-4 and V is TRBV7-9; 7 bases fit TRBD1. The CDR3 loop reads CASSFPLTGMNEKLFF. The CDR3 DNA is TGTGCCAGCAGCTTCCCCCTGACAGGGATGAATGAAAAACTGTTTTTT.